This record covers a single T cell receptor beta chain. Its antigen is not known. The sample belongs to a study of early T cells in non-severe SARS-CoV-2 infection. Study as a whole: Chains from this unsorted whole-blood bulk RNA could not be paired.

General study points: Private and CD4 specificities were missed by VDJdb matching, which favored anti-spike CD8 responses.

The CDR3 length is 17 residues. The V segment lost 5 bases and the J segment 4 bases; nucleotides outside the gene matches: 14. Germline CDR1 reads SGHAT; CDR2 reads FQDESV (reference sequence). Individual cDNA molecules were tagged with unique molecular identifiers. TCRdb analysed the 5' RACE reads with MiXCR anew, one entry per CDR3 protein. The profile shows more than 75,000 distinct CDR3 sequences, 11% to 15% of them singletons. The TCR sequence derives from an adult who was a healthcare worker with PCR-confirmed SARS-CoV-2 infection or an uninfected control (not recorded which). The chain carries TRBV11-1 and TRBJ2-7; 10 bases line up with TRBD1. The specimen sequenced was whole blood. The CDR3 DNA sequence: TGTGCCAGCAGCGAGCCGAGGGGACAGGGGTCCGGGTACGAGCAGTACTTC. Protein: CASSEPRGQGSGYEQYF.